This T cell receptor beta chain emerged from a study of T cell responses to AZD1222 COVID-19 vaccine. Profiling relied on immunoSEQ multiplex PCR, and the TCRdb table lists in-frame clones only, not all of them. Of over 150,000 clones listed, almost 95% are singletons. The V end was cut by 5 bases, the J end by 4 bases, with 5 bases between. Germline CDR1 reads SGHTA; CDR2 reads FQGTGA. The CDR3 is 12 amino acids. This specimen was peripheral blood, taken on day 0 of AZD1222 vaccination. This clonotype originated in an adult in good health. V gene TRBV7-3 combines with J gene TRBJ2-2, with D unclear. The CDR3 nucleotides read TGTGCCAGCAGCCTCCCCACCGGGGAGCTGTTTTTT. Its protein product is CASSLPTGELFF. The entire variable domain, with the rest obtained from reference TRBV7-3 and TRBJ2-2, is as follows: GAGVSQTPSNKVTEKGKYVELRCDPISGHTALYWYRQSLGQGPEFLIYFQGTGAADDSGLPNDRFFAVRPEGSVSTLKIQRTERGDSAVYLCASSLPTGELFFGEGSRLTVL.